This T cell receptor beta chain appears in the sequencing data of a study of graft-versus-host responses after intestinal transplantation. Study details: Isolated intestinal, liver-intestinal, or multivisceral transplants were what recipients had. Every recipient underwent anti-thymocyte globulin induction, then tacrolimus and steroids for roughly three years. Study results and caveats: Levels of circulating GvH clones at their peak were associated with early post-transplant HvG declines. Researchers found GvH clones in recipient marrow, and some showed up first in ileum or blood.

The germline V gene encodes CDR1 SGHNT and CDR2 YYREEE (reference sequence). The V segment lost 5 bases and the J segment 4 bases; nucleotides outside the gene matches: 9. The CDR3 totals 16 residues. Assay used: immunoSEQ multiplex PCR; TCRdb lists only in-frame clones, some missing. The data hold over 20,000 clones, with roughly half observed a single time. The receptor was isolated from a human patient who received an intestinal transplant. The sequencing used alloreactive CD4+ T cells from a mixed lymphocyte reaction culture, collected before intestinal transplant. Subset specified: CFSE-low proliferating T cells sorted from approximately 6-day pre-transplant mixed lymphocyte reaction (GvH or HvG direction). The chain joins TRBV5-4 to TRBJ2-2, with 9 bases that match TRBD2. The CDR3, as DNA: TGTGCCAGCAGTTGGGGGCGGGGGGGCCGCACCGGGGAGCTGTTTTTT. Its translation: CASSWGRGGRTGELFF.